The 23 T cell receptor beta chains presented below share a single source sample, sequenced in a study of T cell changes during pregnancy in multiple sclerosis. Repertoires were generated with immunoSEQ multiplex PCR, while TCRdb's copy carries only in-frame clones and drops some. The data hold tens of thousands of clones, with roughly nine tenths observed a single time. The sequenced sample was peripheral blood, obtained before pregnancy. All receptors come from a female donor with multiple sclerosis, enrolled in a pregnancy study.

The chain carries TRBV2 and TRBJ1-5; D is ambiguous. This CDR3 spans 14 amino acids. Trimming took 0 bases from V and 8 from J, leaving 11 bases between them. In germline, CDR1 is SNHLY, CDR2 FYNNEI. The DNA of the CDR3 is TGTGCCAGCAGTGAAGCCTCTTCTATTGAGCCCCAGCATTTT. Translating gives CASSEASSIEPQHF.

CDR3 DNA: TGTGCCATCAGTGACTTGGGCGACAGGGGAGGAGGCTACACCTTC. Translated, it gives CAISDLGDRGGGYTF. V usage is TRBV10-3 and J usage is TRBJ1-2, with TRBD1 matching 8 bases. V shed 3 bases, J shed 8 bases, and the junction held 11 bases outside the gene matches. The CDR3 sequence is 15 residues long. Per germline, CDR1 ENHRY and CDR2 SYGVKD.

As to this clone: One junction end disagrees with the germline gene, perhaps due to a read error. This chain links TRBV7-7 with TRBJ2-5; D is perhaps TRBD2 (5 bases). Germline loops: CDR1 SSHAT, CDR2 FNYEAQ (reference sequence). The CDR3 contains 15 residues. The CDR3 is CASSLMAGQQETQYF. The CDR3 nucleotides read TGTGCTAGCAGCTTGATGGCGGGCCAACAAGAGACCCAGTACTTC.

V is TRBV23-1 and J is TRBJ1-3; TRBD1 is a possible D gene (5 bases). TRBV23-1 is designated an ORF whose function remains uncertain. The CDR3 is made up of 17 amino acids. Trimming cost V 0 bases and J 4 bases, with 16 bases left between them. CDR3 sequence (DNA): TGCGCCAGCAGTCAATCGTCGGGTAGGGGTGTCGGAAACACCATATATTTT. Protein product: CASSQSSGRGVGNTIYF.

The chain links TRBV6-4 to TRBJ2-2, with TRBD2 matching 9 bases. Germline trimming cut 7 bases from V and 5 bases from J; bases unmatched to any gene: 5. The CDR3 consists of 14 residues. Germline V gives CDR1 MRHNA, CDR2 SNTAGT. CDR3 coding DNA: TGTGCCAGCAAGGCTAGCGGGGAGACCGGGGAGCTGTTTTTT. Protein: CASKASGETGELFF.

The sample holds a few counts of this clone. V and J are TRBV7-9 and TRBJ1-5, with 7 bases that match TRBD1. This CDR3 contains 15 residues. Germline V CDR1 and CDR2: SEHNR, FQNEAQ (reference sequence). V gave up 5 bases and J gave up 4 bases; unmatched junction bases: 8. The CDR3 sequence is CASSPDRVPNQPQHF. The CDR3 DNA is TGTGCCAGCAGCCCCGACAGGGTCCCTAATCAGCCCCAGCATTTT.

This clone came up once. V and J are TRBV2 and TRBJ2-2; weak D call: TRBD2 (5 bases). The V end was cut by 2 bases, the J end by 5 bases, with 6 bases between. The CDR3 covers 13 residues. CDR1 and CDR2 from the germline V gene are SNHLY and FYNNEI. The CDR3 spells CASSESGTGELFF. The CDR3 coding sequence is TGTGCCAGCAGTGAATCGGGGACCGGGGAGCTGTTTTTT.

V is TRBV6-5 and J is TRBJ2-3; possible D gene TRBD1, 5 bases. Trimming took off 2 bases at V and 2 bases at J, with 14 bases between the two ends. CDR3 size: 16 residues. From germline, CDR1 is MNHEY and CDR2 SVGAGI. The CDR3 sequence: CASSYNIGAVTDTQYF. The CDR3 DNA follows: TGTGCCAGCAGTTACAATATAGGGGCCGTCACAGATACGCAGTATTTT.

The CDR3 bases are TGTGCCAGCAGTGGACAGGGAGAGAGTCAGTTCTTC. Its translation is CASSGQGESQFF. This sequence joins TRBV6-4 and TRBJ2-1; 7 nucleotides match TRBD1. CDR1 and CDR2 (germline): MRHNA, SNTAGT. Trimming cost V 4 bases and J 13 bases; bases outside gene matches: 7. This CDR3 comprises 12 residues.

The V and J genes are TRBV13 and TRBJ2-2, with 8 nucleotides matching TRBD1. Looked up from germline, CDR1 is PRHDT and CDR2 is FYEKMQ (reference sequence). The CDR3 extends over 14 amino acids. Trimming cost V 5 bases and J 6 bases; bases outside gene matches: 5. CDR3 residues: CASSPRQGPGELFF. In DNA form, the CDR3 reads TGTGCCAGCAGCCCACGACAGGGGCCCGGGGAGCTGTTTTTT.

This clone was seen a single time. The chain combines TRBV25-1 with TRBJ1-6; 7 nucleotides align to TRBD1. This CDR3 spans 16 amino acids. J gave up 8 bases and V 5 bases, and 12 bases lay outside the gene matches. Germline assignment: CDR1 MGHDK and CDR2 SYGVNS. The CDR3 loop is CASSSQGGFGDSPLHF. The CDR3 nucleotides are TGTGCCAGCAGTTCGCAGGGGGGATTCGGAGATTCACCCCTCCACTTT.

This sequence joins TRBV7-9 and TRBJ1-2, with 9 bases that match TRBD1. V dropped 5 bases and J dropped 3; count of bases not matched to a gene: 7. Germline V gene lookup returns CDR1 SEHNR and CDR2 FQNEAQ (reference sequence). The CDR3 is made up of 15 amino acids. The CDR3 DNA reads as TGTGCCAGCAGCCATACAGGGGGCGCCGACTATGGCTACACCTTC. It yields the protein CASSHTGGADYGYTF.

The CDR3 protein is CASSKQGFSPLHF. CDR3 bases: TGTGCCAGTAGTAAACAGGGGTTTTCACCCCTCCACTTT. The J gene is TRBJ1-6, the V gene TRBV19, with 7 nucleotides matching TRBD1. V lost 4 bases to trimming and J lost 9 bases; unmatched junction nucleotides: 3. This CDR3 region has 13 residues. Germline CDR1 and CDR2: LNHDA and SQIVND (reference sequence).

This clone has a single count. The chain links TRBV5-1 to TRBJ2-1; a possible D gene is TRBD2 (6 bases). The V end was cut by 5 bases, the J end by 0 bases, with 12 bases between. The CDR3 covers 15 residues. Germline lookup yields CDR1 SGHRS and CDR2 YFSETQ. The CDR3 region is CASRAGGDSYNEQFF. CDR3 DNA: TGCGCCAGCAGGGCTGGCGGGGACTCCTACAATGAGCAGTTCTTC.

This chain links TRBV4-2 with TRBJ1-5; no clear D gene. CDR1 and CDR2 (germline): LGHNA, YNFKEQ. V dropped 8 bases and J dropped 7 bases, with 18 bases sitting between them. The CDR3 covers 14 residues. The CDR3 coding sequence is TGTGCCAGCTCCCAGCAGAGGGCCGCACAGCCCCAGCATTTT. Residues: CASSQQRAAQPQHF.

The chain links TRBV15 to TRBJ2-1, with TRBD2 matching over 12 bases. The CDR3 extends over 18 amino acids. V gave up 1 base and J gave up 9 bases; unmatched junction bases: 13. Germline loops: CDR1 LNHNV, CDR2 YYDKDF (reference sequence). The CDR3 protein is CATSRGLTSGGLGGEQFF. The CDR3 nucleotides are TGTGCCACCAGCAGAGGTTTGACTAGCGGGGGACTCGGAGGTGAGCAGTTCTTC.

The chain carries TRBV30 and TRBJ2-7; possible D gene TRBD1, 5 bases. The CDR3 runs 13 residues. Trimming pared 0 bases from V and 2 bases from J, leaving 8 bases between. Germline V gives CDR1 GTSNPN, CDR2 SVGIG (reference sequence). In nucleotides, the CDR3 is TGTGCCTGGAGTGTAGCGACAGCCTACGAGCAGTACTTC. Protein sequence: CAWSVATAYEQYF.

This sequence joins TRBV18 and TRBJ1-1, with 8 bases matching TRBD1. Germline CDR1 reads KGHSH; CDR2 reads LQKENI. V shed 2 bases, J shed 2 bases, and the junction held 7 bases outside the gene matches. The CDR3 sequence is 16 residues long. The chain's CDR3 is CASSPRTGSLNTEAFF. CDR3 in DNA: TGTGCCAGCTCACCAAGGACAGGGAGCCTTAACACTGAAGCTTTCTTT. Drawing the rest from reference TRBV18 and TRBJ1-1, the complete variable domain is NAGVMQNPRHLVRRRGQEARLRCSPMKGHSHVYWYRQLPEEGLKFMVYLQKENIIDESGMPKERFSAEFPKEGPSILRIQQVVRGDSAAYFCASSPRTGSLNTEAFFGQGTRLTVV.

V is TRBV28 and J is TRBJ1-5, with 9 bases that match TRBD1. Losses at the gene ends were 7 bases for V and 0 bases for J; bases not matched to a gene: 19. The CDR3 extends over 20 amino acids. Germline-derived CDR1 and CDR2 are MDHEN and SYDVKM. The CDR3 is CASTSLWGQGRWNSNQPQHF. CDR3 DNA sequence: TGTGCCAGCACTTCTCTCTGGGGACAGGGCAGGTGGAATAGCAATCAGCCCCAGCATTTT.

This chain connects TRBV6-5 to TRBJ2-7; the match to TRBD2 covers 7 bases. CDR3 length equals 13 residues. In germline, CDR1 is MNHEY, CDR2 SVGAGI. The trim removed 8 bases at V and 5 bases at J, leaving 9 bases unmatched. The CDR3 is CASLKFGTNEQYF. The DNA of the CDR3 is TGTGCCAGCCTCAAATTCGGGACTAACGAGCAGTACTTC.

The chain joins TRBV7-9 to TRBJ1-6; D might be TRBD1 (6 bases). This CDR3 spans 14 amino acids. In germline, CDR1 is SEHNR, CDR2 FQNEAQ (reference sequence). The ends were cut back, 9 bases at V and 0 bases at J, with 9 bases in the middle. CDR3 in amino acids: CASNRDSYNSPLHF. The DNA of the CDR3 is TGTGCCAGTAACAGGGACTCCTATAATTCACCCCTCCACTTT.

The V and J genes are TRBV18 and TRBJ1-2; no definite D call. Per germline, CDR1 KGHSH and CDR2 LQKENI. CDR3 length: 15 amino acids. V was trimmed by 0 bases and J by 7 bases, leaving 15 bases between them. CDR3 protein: CASSPPRGLGFGYTF. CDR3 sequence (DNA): TGTGCCAGCTCACCACCGCGGGGTCTAGGCTTTGGCTACACCTTC.

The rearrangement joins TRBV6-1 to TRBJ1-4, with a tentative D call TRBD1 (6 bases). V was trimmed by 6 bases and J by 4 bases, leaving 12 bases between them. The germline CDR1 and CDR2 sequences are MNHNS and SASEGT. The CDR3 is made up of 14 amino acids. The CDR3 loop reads CASRVGQLNEKLFF. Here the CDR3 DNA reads TGTGCCAGCAGGGTAGGACAGCTTAATGAAAAACTGTTTTTT.